The sequence of this T cell receptor (beta chain) was determined in a study of T cell changes during pregnancy in multiple sclerosis. TCRdb's table, derived via immunoSEQ multiplex PCR, lists solely in-frame clones and lacks some. The sample lists tens of thousands of clones; 92% were seen once. There are 16 residues in the CDR3. After removal of 3 bases from V and 3 bases from J, the junction contained 6 bases not matched to a gene. Germline-derived CDR1 and CDR2 are MNHEY and SMNVEV (reference sequence). The sequence came from a female donor in good health, enrolled as a control in a pregnancy study. V and J are TRBV27 and TRBJ2-3; 10 positions agree with TRBD2. The source material was peripheral blood, sampled in the second trimester of pregnancy. This CDR3 is CASSLLAGVGTDTQYF. CDR3 DNA sequence: TGTGCCAGCAGTTTGCTAGCGGGAGTGGGGACAGATACGCAGTATTTT.